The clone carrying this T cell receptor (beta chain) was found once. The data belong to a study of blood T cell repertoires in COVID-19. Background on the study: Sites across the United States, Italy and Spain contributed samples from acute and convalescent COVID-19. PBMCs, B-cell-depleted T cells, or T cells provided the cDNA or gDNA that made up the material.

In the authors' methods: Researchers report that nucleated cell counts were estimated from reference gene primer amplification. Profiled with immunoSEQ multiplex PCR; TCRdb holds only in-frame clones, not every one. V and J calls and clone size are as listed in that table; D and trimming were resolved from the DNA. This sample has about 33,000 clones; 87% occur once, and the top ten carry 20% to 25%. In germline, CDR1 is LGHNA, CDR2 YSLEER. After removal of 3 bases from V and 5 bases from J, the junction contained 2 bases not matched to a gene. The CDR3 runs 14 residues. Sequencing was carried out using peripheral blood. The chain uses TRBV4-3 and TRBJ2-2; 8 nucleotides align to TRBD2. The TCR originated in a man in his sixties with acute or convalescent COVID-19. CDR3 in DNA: TGCGCCAGCAGCCAGGGACTAGAAACCGGGGAGCTGTTTTTT. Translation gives CASSQGLETGELFF.